What follows are 3 T cell receptor beta chains derived from one specimen sequenced in a study of CD8 T cells in ankylosing spondylitis. TCRdb analysed the 5' RACE reads with MiXCR anew, one entry per CDR3 protein. The table lists 250,000 to 400,000 distinct CDR3 sequences, around a tenth of them singletons. Source material: blood, either unsorted or a sorted T cell fraction (not recorded which). These receptors came from a female donor with ankylosing spondylitis or in good health (not recorded which).

V usage is TRBV7-6 and J usage is TRBJ2-3; 9 bases are shared with TRBD2. The CDR3 loop spans 16 amino acids. V was clipped by 4 bases and J by 1 base; unmatched bases: 6. Germline CDR1 SGHVS, CDR2 FNYEAQ. This CDR3 reads CASSSRRTSGTDTQYF. For the CDR3, the DNA is TGTGCCAGCAGCTCACGCCGGACTAGCGGCACAGATACGCAGTATTTT. Filled out from reference TRBV7-6 and TRBJ2-3, the complete variable domain reads GAGVSQSPRYKVTKRGQDVALRCDPISGHVSLYWYRQALGQGPEFLTYFNYEAQQDKSGLPNDRFSAERPEGSISTLTIQRTEQRDSAMYRCASSSRRTSGTDTQYFGPGTRLTVL.

In its sample, this clonotype was seen many times. The V gene is TRBV5-1, the J gene TRBJ2-1; D might be TRBD1 (5 bases). There are 13 residues in the CDR3. V dropped 7 bases and J dropped 3 bases, with 11 bases sitting between them. Germline CDR1 reads SGHRS; CDR2 reads YFSETQ. The DNA of the CDR3 is TGCGCCAGCGGGCCAGGGAACTACAATGAGCAGTTCTTC. Its protein is CASGPGNYNEQFF.

This clonotype showed up many times. The chain couples TRBV12-3 or TRBV12-4 to TRBJ1-1; D is perhaps TRBD1 (5 bases). CDR3 size: 14 residues. Trimming removed 9 bases at V and 9 bases at J, with 23 bases between. In DNA, the CDR3 is TGTGCCAGTTCTTTAGGGGCAGCAAACTTACAAGCTTTCTTT. This translates into CASSLGAANLQAFF.